These T cell receptor beta chains were read from a single sample in a study of blood T cell repertoires in COVID-19. The repertoire was sequenced with immunoSEQ multiplex PCR; TCRdb's copy has only in-frame clones and lacks some. The profile covers under 300,000 clones, with about 85% appearing a single time and about 6.3% taken by the ten largest. The sequenced material came from peripheral blood. The receptors were gathered from an older woman with active or convalescent COVID-19. Each CDR3 is given with its conserved first and last residue. Fields, in order: J gene, D gene, clone size, V gene, CDR3 protein, CDR3 DNA. A D gene is named only where the DNA matches it firmly. For some rows the clone size is stated as once, few or many, or as a class when expanded; others skip it.

TRBJ2-2 - once TRBV2 CASSYRRTTTLRGGELFF TGTGCCAGCAGCTATAGGAGGACTACCACCCTTAGGGGCGGGGAGCTGTTTTTT
TRBJ2-1 TRBD2 - TRBV9 CASSVTSGPYNEQFF TGTGCCAGCAGCGTTACTAGCGGACCCTACAATGAGCAGTTCTTC
TRBJ2-7 TRBD2 - TRBV7-3 CASSLIGSSGTYEQYF TGTGCCAGCAGCTTAATAGGGTCTAGCGGTACCTACGAGCAGTACTTC
TRBJ2-7 TRBD2 - TRBV10-2 CASSGPRGREGRYVYEQYF TGCGCCAGCAGTGGGCCGCGGGGGCGGGAGGGTCGATATGTCTACGAGCAGTACTTC
TRBJ2-1 TRBD2 once TRBV19 CASSAWGGIYNEQFF TGTGCCAGTAGTGCCTGGGGGGGAATCTACAATGAGCAGTTCTTC
TRBJ2-1 TRBD2 - TRBV5-1 CASSWGLVEGHEQFF TGCGCCAGCAGCTGGGGACTAGTGGAAGGACATGAGCAGTTCTTC
TRBJ2-2 - - TRBV5-1 CASSPRGRELFF TGCGCCAGCAGCCCCAGGGGTCGGGAGCTGTTTTTT
TRBJ2-1 TRBD2 - TRBV28 CASSSSGRAGNDEQFF TGTGCCAGCAGTTCCAGCGGGAGGGCCGGGAACGATGAGCAGTTCTTC
TRBJ1-2 - few TRBV4-2 CASSHSRATNYGYTF TGTGCCAGCAGCCATTCCCGAGCGACTAACTATGGCTACACCTTC
TRBJ2-7 TRBD1 - TRBV19 CASAPGTGYYEQYF TGTGCCAGTGCTCCCGGGACAGGATACTACGAGCAGTACTTC
TRBJ2-6 - once TRBV6-5 CASSFRSGANVLTF TGTGCCAGCAGCTTCAGGTCGGGGGCCAACGTCCTGACTTTC
TRBJ1-1 - - TRBV4-1 CASSGGRNTEAFF TGCGCCAGCAGCGGGGGGAGAAACACTGAAGCTTTCTTT
TRBJ2-7 - - TRBV7-2 CASSLRPQGNYEQYF TGTGCCAGCAGCTTAAGGCCGCAGGGAAACTACGAGCAGTACTTC
TRBJ2-7 TRBD2 - TRBV27 CASSYGTSGSYEQYF TGTGCCAGCAGTTACGGGACTAGCGGGAGTTACGAGCAGTACTTC
TRBJ2-3 TRBD2 once TRBV6-1 CASSGTPLAGGPSSTDTQYF TGTGCCAGCAGTGGCACTCCACTAGCGGGGGGGCCGTCGAGCACAGATACGCAGTATTTT
TRBJ1-2 - once TRBV29-1 CSVRSDRIDFKNYGYTF TGCAGCGTTAGGTCGGACAGAATTGATTTCAAGAACTATGGCTACACCTTC
TRBJ2-7 TRBD2 once TRBV11-2 CASRAGTSGRGAYEQYF TGTGCCAGCAGGGCCGGGACTAGCGGGAGGGGGGCCTACGAGCAGTACTTC
TRBJ2-2 - - TRBV5-1 CASSLGGGDTGELFF TGCGCCAGCAGCTTGGGTGGAGGGGACACCGGGGAGCTGTTTTTT
TRBJ2-1 TRBD1 - TRBV2 CASSEMGTVQVF TGTGCCAGCAGTGAAATGGGGACAGTACAGGTCTTC
TRBJ1-1 - - TRBV5-1 CASTLEGSNTEAFF TGCGCCAGCACCCTGGAGGGGTCGAACACTGAAGCTTTCTTT
TRBJ2-7 TRBD1 few TRBV27 CASRRQGAIFEQYF TGTGCCAGCAGACGGCAGGGGGCGATCTTTGAGCAGTACTTC
TRBJ2-1 TRBD1 - TRBV30 CAWSRDRGHEQFF TGTGCCTGGAGCCGGGACAGGGGACATGAGCAGTTCTTC
TRBJ1-5 - - TRBV7-8 CASSSGQSNQPQHF TGTGCCAGCAGCTCTGGGCAGAGCAATCAGCCCCAGCATTTT
TRBJ2-1 TRBD2 - TRBV6-1 CASSGSGGSSYNEQFF TGTGCCAGCAGTGGTAGCGGGGGGAGCTCCTACAATGAGCAGTTCTTC
TRBJ2-1 TRBD2 - TRBV11-3 CASSPGRSSYNEQFF TGTGCCAGCAGCCCCGGGAGGAGCTCCTACAATGAGCAGTTCTTC
TRBJ1-3 - - TRBV30 CAWSDSRYTIYF TGTGCCTGGAGTGATTCGCGGTACACCATATATTTT
TRBJ2-7 TRBD2 - TRBV7-2 CASSWLADTYEQYF TGTGCCAGCAGCTGGCTAGCGGACACCTACGAGCAGTACTTC
TRBJ2-1 - - TRBV19 CASSSGGSYNEQFF TGTGCCAGTAGTTCAGGGGGGTCCTACAATGAGCAGTTCTTC
TRBJ1-2 - - TRBV20-1 CSAPSGYGYTF TGCAGTGCTCCTTCCGGCTATGGCTACACCTTC
TRBJ2-3 - - TRBV7-9 CASSLGDTLRTDTQYF TGTGCCAGCAGCTTAGGGGACACTCTCCGCACAGATACGCAGTATTTT
TRBJ2-2 - - TRBV2 CASRAGTGAPGELFF TGTGCCAGCAGAGCCGGGACTGGTGCTCCGGGGGAGCTGTTTTTT
TRBJ2-3 - few TRBV5-1 CASSADAGGGTDTQYF TGCGCCAGCAGCGCGGACGCGGGCGGTGGCACAGATACGCAGTATTTT
TRBJ1-4 - - TRBV29-1 CSVGTDNEKLFF TGCAGCGTTGGGACAGATAATGAAAAACTGTTTTTT
TRBJ1-1 TRBD1 - TRBV7-8 CASSTQGALSGTEAFF TGTGCCAGCAGCACACAGGGGGCTCTTTCGGGCACTGAAGCTTTCTTT
TRBJ1-2 - - TRBV4-1 CASSQESNYGYTF TGCGCCAGCAGCCAAGAGTCAAACTATGGCTACACCTTC
TRBJ2-2 - - TRBV19 CASSVYAGTLTGELFF TGTGCCAGTAGTGTTTATGCCGGGACACTGACCGGGGAGCTGTTTTTT
TRBJ2-3 - - TRBV10-2 CASSESTYYTQYF TGCGCCAGCAGTGAGTCGACTTATTATACGCAGTATTTT
TRBJ1-1 - - TRBV12-3/TRBV12-4 CASSPTGYEAFF TGTGCCAGCAGCCCTACAGGGTATGAAGCTTTCTTT
TRBJ1-1 - once TRBV3-1/TRBV3-2 CASSPDRVYVSEAFF TGTGCCAGCAGCCCAGACCGGGTATATGTTTCTGAAGCTTTCTTT
TRBJ1-6 - - TRBV2 CATGGGRNSPLHF TGTGCCACTGGGGGAGGTAGGAATTCACCCCTCCACTTT
TRBJ2-1 TRBD1 - TRBV29-1 CSVETDRAIYNEQFF TGCAGCGTGGAAACGGACAGGGCAATCTACAATGAGCAGTTCTTC
TRBJ2-1 TRBD2 - TRBV19 CASSIVRGNEQFF TGTGCCAGTAGTATAGTGCGGGGGAATGAGCAGTTCTTC
TRBJ1-1 - - TRBV19 CASSDWGGGTEAFF TGTGCCAGTAGTGACTGGGGGGGAGGCACTGAAGCTTTCTTT
TRBJ1-1 - - TRBV30 CAWGGRERAFF TGTGCCTGGGGGGGGCGCGAGCGAGCTTTCTTT
TRBJ2-5 TRBD2 - TRBV6-5 CASRRGGETQETQYF TGTGCCAGCAGACGGGGGGGAGAAACTCAAGAGACCCAGTACTTC
TRBJ2-3 TRBD2 - TRBV24-1 CATSDLGGRADTQYF TGTGCCACCAGTGATTTGGGCGGGAGAGCAGATACGCAGTATTTT
TRBJ1-4 TRBD1 - TRBV5-1 CASTLDRDDEKLFF TGCGCCAGCACCCTCGACAGGGATGATGAAAAACTGTTTTTT
TRBJ1-1 - - TRBV27 CASSVGQTNTEAFF TGTGCCAGCAGTGTCGGACAGACGAACACTGAAGCTTTCTTT
TRBJ2-1 - - TRBV10-2 CASGGSREQFF TGCGCCAGCGGTGGGAGTCGGGAGCAGTTCTTC
TRBJ1-3 - - TRBV3-1/TRBV3-2 CASSQAREVRRSGNTIYF TGTGCCAGCAGCCAAGCCAGGGAGGTCCGAAGAAGTGGAAACACCATATATTTT
TRBJ1-1 TRBD1 few TRBV5-4 CASSWGDSRRTEAFF TGTGCCAGCAGCTGGGGGGACAGCCGGAGGACTGAAGCTTTCTTT
TRBJ2-3 - - TRBV24-1 CATSVRGAGTDTQYF TGTGCCACCAGTGTCAGGGGGGCGGGCACAGATACGCAGTATTTT
TRBJ2-1 - once TRBV11-2 CASSTKLGGVGPVDEQFF TGTGCCAGCAGCACAAAATTAGGAGGGGTGGGCCCGGTCGATGAGCAGTTCTTC
TRBJ2-2 TRBD2 - TRBV18 CASSPRAGGTTGELFF TGTGCCAGCTCACCAAGAGCGGGAGGAACCACCGGGGAGCTGTTTTTT